These 7 T cell receptor beta chains originate from one sample sequenced in a study of blood T cell repertoires in COVID-19. Data came from immunoSEQ multiplex PCR; TCRdb stores just in-frame clones and leaves some out. The sample has over 200,000 clones, around nine tenths seen once. The sequenced sample consisted of peripheral blood. These receptors originate from a man in his sixties who had recovered from COVID-19.

The chain links TRBV7-9 to TRBJ2-7; D is unresolved. There are 12 residues in the CDR3. Looked up from germline, CDR1 is SEHNR and CDR2 is FQNEAQ (reference sequence). V lost 2 bases and J lost 3, with 5 bases in between. The CDR3 region has the DNA TGTGCCAGCAGCTTATCTCTCTACGAGCAGTACTTC. This sequence encodes CASSLSLYEQYF.

This clone was seen a single time. This chain links TRBV3-1 (or the pseudogene TRBV3-2) with TRBJ1-1; a weak D match, TRBD1 (5 bases). There are 14 residues in the CDR3. Trimming cost V 4 bases and J 1 base, with 10 bases left between them. From germline, CDR1 is LGHDT and CDR2 YNNKEL (reference sequence). The CDR3, as DNA: TGTGCCAGCAGCCGGGGGGAAAAGAACACTGAAGCTTTCTTT. This gives the protein CASSRGEKNTEAFF.

This chain links TRBV5-6 with TRBJ2-3, with TRBD2 matching over 7 bases. CDR1 is SGHDT, CDR2 YYEEEE, per germline. CDR3 size: 16 residues. V gave up 2 bases and J gave up 2 bases; unmatched junction bases: 8. The CDR3 here is CASSLVPSGYTDTQYF. In nucleotides, the CDR3 is TGTGCCAGCAGCTTAGTGCCTAGCGGTTACACAGATACGCAGTATTTT.

The rearrangement links TRBV11-2 to TRBJ1-1; D is ambiguous. In germline, CDR1 is SGHAT, CDR2 FQNNGV. V lost 1 base and J 7 bases, leaving 7 bases between the germline ends. The CDR3 runs to 12 residues. The CDR3 DNA is TGTGCCAGCAGCTTAGGGCGGCTTGAAGCTTTCTTT. Translation: CASSLGRLEAFF. Drawing the rest from reference TRBV11-2 and TRBJ1-1, the complete variable domain is EAGVAQSPRYKIIEKRQSVAFWCNPISGHATLYWYQQILGQGPKLLIQFQNNGVVDDSQLPKDRFSAERLKGVDSTLKIQPAKLEDSAVYLCASSLGRLEAFFGQGTRLTVV.

CDR3 nucleotides: TGTGCCAGCAGCTTAAGGGTAGCGGGAGCTGCAGATACGCAGTATTTT. Its protein product is CASSLRVAGAADTQYF. The chain combines TRBV7-3 with TRBJ2-3; 9 positions agree with TRBD2. The length of the CDR3 is 16 residues. The germline CDR1 and CDR2 sequences are SGHTA and FQGTGA. V shed 1 base and J 4 bases; nucleotides not matched to a gene: 6.

The rearrangement joins TRBV3-1 (or the pseudogene TRBV3-2) to TRBJ2-5; D is uncertain. Germline V lookup: CDR1 LGHDT, CDR2 YNNKEL (reference sequence). Between the trimmed V and J ends, which lost 2 bases and 2 bases, there was a span of 3 bases. CDR3 length equals 12 residues. DNA of the CDR3: TGTGCCAGCAGCCAAATACAAGAGACCCAGTACTTC. It codes for CASSQIQETQYF.

The genes are TRBV5-6 and TRBJ1-2; TRBD1 matches at 9 bases. V shed 4 bases, J shed 6 bases, and the junction held 7 bases outside the gene matches. This CDR3 has 14 residues. From germline, CDR1 is SGHDT and CDR2 YYEEEE. For the CDR3, the DNA is TGTGCCAGCAGCCGCCTGACAGGGGGTAATGGCTACACCTTC. Protein sequence: CASSRLTGGNGYTF. The full variable domain, completed using reference TRBV5-6 and TRBJ1-2, is DAGVTQSPTHLIKTRGQQVTLRCSPKSGHDTVSWYQQALGQGPQFIFQYYEEEERQRGNFPDRFSGHQFPNYSSELNVNALLLGDSALYLCASSRLTGGNGYTFGSGTRLTVV.